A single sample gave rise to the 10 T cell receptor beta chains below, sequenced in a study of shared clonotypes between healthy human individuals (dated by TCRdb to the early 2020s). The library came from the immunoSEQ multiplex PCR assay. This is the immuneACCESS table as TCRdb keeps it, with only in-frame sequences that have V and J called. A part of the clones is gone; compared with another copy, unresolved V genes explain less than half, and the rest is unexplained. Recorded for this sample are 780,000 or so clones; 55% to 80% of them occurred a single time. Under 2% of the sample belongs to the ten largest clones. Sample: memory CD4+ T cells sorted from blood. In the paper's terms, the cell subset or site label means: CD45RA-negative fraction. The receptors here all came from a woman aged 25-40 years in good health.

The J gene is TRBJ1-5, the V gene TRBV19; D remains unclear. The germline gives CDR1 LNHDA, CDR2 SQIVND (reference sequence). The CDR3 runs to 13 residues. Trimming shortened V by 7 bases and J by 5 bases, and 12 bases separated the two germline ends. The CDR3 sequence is CASNRRLDQPQHF. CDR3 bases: TGTGCCAGTAATCGCAGGTTAGATCAGCCCCAGCATTTT. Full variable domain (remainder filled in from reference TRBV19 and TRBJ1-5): DGGITQSPKYLFRKEGQNVTLSCEQNLNHDAMYWYRQDPGQGLRLIYYSQIVNDFQKGDIAEGYSVSREKKESFPLTVTSAQKNPTAFYLCASNRRLDQPQHFGDGTRLSIL.

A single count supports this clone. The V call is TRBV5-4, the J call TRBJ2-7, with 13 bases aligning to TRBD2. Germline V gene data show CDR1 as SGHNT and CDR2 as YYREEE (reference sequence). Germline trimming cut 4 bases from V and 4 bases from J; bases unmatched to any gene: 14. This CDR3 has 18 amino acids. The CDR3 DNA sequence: TGTGCCAGCAGCCCCGCGGCAGGACTAGCGGGAGCCTGGTACGAGCAGTACTTC. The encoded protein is CASSPAAGLAGAWYEQYF.

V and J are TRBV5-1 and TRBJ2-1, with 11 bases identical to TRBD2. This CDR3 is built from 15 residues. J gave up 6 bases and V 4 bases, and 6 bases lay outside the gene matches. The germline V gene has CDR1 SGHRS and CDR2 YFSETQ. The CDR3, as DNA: TGCGCCAGCAGCGAAGGACTAGCGGGCCCCAATGAGCAGTTCTTC. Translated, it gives CASSEGLAGPNEQFF.

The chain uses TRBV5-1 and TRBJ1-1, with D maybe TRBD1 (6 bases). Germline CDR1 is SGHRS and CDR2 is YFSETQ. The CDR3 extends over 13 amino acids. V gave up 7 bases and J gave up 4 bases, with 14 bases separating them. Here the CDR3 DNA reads TGCGCCAGCCTTGCAGGGGTGGGCACTGAAGCTTTCTTT. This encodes CASLAGVGTEAFF.

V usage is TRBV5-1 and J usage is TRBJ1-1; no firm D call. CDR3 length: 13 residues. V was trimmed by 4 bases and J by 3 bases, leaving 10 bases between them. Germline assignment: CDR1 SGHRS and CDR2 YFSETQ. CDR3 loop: CASSVDGDTEAFF. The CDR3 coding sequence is TGCGCCAGCAGCGTCGACGGAGACACTGAAGCTTTCTTT.

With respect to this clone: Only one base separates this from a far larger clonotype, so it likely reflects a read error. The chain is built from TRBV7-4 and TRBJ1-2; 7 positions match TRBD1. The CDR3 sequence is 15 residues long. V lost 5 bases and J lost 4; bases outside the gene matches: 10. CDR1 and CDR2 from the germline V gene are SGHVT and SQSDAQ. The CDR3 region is CASSILRQGGYGYTF. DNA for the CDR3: TGTGCCAGCAGCATCCTCAGACAGGGCGGCTATGGCTACACCTTC. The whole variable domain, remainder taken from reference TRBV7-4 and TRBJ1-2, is GAGVSQSPRYKVAKRGRDVALRCDSISGHVTLYWYRQTLGQGSEVLTYSQSDAQRDKSGRPSGRFSAERPERSVSTLKIQRTEQGDSAVYLCASSILRQGGYGYTFGSGTRLTVV.

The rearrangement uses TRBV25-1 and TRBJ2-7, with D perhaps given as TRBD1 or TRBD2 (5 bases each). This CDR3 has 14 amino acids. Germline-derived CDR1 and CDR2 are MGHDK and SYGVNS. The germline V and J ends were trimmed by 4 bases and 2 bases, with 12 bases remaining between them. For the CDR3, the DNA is TGTGCCAGCAGTGGCCGGGACGGCACCTACGAGCAGTACTTC. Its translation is CASSGRDGTYEQYF.

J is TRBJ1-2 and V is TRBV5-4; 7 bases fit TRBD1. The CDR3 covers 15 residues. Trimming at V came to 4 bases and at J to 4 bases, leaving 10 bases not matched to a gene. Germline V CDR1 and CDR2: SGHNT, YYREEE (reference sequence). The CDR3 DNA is TGTGCCAGCAGCCAAGATTGGGACAGAGCCTATGGCTACACCTTC. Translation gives CASSQDWDRAYGYTF.

CDR3 in DNA: TGTGCCATCAGGAGGGTGGGAACTGAAGCTTTCTTT. Its protein is CAIRRVGTEAFF. This sequence joins TRBV10-3 and TRBJ1-1; D gene ambiguous. Germline V gives CDR1 ENHRY, CDR2 SYGVKD. The CDR3 totals 12 residues. The V and J ends lost 6 bases and 5 bases respectively, with 10 bases between them.

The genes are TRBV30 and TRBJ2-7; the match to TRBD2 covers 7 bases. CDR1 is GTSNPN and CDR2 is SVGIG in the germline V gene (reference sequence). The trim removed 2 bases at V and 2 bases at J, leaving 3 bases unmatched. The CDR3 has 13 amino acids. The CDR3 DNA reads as TGTGCCTGGAGTCTCGGGACTACCTACGAGCAGTACTTC. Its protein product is CAWSLGTTYEQYF.